The entry below gives a single T cell receptor beta chain sequence along with its context. The sample originates from a study of blood T cell repertoires in COVID-19. At the level of the study: The United States, Italy and Spain provided the acute and convalescent COVID-19 samples. In each case, the material was cDNA or gDNA derived from T cells, B-cell-depleted T cells, or PBMCs.

CDR1 SGHRS and CDR2 YFSETQ come from the germline V gene. Trimming left V 1 base short and J 5 bases short, with 13 bases between. This CDR3 is 14 amino acids long. Under the authors' procedure: Estimation of nucleated cell counts was performed using reference gene primer amplification. The method was immunoSEQ multiplex PCR; TCRdb's version includes in-frame clones alone and lacks a portion of them. The DNA was the basis for D and trimming; V, J and clone size are from that table. This sample carries over 350,000 clones, approximately 91% of them seen once, and the ten largest clones take about 0.9%. In the 2 weeks before study entry, exposed participants met a COVID-19 case, which was PCR-confirmed or clinician-diagnosed.

The material sequenced was PBMCs or T cells enriched from blood (not recorded which). This TCR was recovered from a woman in her forties who had been exposed to COVID-19. This chain connects TRBV5-1 to TRBJ2-7; possibly TRBD2 for D (5 bases). CDR3 amino acids: CASSLLVGSNEQYF. DNA of the CDR3: TGCGCCAGCAGCTTGCTTGTAGGGAGTAACGAGCAGTACTTC.